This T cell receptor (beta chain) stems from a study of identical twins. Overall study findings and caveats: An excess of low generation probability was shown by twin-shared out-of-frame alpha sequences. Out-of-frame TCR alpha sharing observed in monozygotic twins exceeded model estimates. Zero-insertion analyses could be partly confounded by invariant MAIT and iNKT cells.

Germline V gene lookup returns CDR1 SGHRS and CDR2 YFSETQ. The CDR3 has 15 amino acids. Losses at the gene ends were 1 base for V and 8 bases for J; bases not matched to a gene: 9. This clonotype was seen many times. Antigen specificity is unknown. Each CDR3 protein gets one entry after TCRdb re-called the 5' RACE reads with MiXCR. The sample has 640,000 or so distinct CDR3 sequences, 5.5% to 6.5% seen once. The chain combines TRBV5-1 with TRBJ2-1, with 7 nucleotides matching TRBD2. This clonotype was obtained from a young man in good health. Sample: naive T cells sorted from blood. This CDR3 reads CASSLMAGVVHEQFF. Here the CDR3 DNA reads TGCGCCAGCAGCTTGATGGCGGGAGTTGTCCATGAGCAGTTCTTC.